Included here is one TCR beta chain sequence, with context. As yet, its antigen is unknown. The PCR was carried out with 60 Vbeta primers and 13 Jbeta primers. Using immunoSEQ multiplex PCR, the repertoire was profiled, and TCRdb retains in-frame clones only, with some absent. The data contain under 110,000 clones, roughly 80% of them seen just once; the ten biggest clones take up 1.5% to 2%. This sample was included in a study of cytomegalovirus exposure and HLA in healthy donors. Findings and caveats of the study: Analyzed later, association rates of TCRs varied across HLA loci, with DRB1 most and HLA-C fewest. Reportedly, HLA-A and HLA-B alleles of most subjects were accurately predicted from TCR beta. A few chains tied to CMV proved CMV antigen-specific in vitro. Analyses of presence and absence presupposed an approximately uniform sequencing depth across donors.

The V gene end was trimmed by 8 bases and the J gene end by 1 base; junction bases not matched to a gene: 8. The V gene's germline CDR1 is MGHDK and CDR2 SYGVNS. CDR3 size: 16 residues. This chain links TRBV25-1 with TRBJ2-5, with 12 bases lining up with TRBD2. Material: PBMCs. The receptor was isolated from a man over 45 in good health and CMV-seronegative. Here the CDR3 reads CASARLAGDLQETQYF. The CDR3 DNA reads as TGTGCCAGCGCCCGACTAGCGGGGGACCTCCAAGAGACCCAGTACTTC.